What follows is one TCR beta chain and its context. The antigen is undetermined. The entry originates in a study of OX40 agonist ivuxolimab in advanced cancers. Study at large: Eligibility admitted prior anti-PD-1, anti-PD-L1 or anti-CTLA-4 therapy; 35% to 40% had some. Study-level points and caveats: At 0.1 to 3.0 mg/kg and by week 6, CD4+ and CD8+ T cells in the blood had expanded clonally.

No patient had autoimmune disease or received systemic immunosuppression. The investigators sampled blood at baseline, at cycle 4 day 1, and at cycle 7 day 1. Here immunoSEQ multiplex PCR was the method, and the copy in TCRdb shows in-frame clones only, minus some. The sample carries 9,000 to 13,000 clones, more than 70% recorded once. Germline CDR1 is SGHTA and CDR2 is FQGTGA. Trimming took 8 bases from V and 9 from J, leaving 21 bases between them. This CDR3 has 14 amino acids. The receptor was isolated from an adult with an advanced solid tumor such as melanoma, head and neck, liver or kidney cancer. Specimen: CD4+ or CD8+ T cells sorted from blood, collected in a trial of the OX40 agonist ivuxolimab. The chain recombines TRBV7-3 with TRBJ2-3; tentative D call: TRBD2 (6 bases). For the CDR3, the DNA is TGTGCCAGCCGGCTCCCGGACTACCAATCCACGCAGTATTTT. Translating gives CASRLPDYQSTQYF.